The rows below give T cell receptor beta chains drawn from one sample of a study of human T cells and chemical hapten exposure. TCRdb re-called the RACE reads with MiXCR, one entry per CDR3 protein. The sample holds 35,000 to 45,000 distinct CDR3 sequences, 8.5% to 10% seen once. Sequencing used whole blood, obtained in connection with sensitization to the hapten diphenylcyclopropenone (DPC). These receptor sequences come from a woman in her 30s with alopecia areata. Some clones in this sample may be carry-over from other donors' samples. Each CDR3 is given without its conserved first and last residue. Fields, in order: J gene, V gene, CDR3 protein.

TRBJ2-1	TRBV11-2	ASEPLDRAYNEQF
TRBJ2-2	TRBV30	AWTRPGNGELF
TRBJ1-1	TRBV6-6	ASGSGTGNTEAF
TRBJ1-5	TRBV19	ASKTDRGSNQPQH
TRBJ2-2	TRBV12-3/TRBV12-4	ASSPTGFAGELF
TRBJ2-3	TRBV9	ASSVAIPDTQY
TRBJ1-2	TRBV6-2/TRBV6-3	ASTATTQSSST
TRBJ2-1	TRBV7-2	ASSLDHNEQF
TRBJ1-6	TRBV5-1	ASSLYGGANSPLH
TRBJ2-1	TRBV12-3/TRBV12-4	ASSVGGWNEQF
TRBJ2-6	TRBV12-3/TRBV12-4	ASRPPGPGANVLT
TRBJ1-6	TRBV6-2/TRBV6-3	ASSSFNSPLH
TRBJ2-5	TRBV20-1	SARKVAGETQY
TRBJ2-1	TRBV25-1	ASSDMAGVGEQF
TRBJ2-7	TRBV5-1	ASSLDTGVSYEQY
TRBJ2-5	TRBV6-1	ASSESWGVQETQY
TRBJ1-2	TRBV5-1	ASSPERTYGYT
TRBJ2-1	TRBV12-3/TRBV12-4	ASSLTSGGNNEQF
TRBJ2-1	TRBV9	ASSATFLAGSSYNEQF
TRBJ2-4	TRBV6-6	ASSYSTGWRDIQY
TRBJ2-3	TRBV5-5	ASSGAGAEDTQY
TRBJ1-6	TRBV7-2	ASSLGVPRNSPLH
TRBJ2-1	TRBV20-1	SARLARYNEQF
TRBJ2-7	TRBV4-1	ASSQDLVLSFYEQY
TRBJ2-5	TRBV27	ASSKRVDQETQY
TRBJ2-1	TRBV2	ASRPPLAALTEQF
TRBJ1-5	TRBV10-2	ASNAGTPYESQH
TRBJ2-5	TRBV29-1	SVEDRGTGGETQY
TRBJ2-1	TRBV20-1	SARPLLLAGHSYNEQF
TRBJ1-6	TRBV20-1	SARDNRRNSPLH
TRBJ1-5	TRBV30	AWSPLTGNQPQH
TRBJ2-1	TRBV6-6	ASREGGSYNEQF
TRBJ1-1	TRBV30	ACERNTEAF
TRBJ2-6	TRBV11-2	ASSLAPPGSGANVLT
TRBJ2-1	TRBV21-1	ASSSTPGPGISSYNEQF
TRBJ2-1	TRBV5-1	ASSPGQGGYNEQF
TRBJ2-7	TRBV5-1	ASSDRPDEQY
TRBJ2-7	TRBV24-1	ATSENWEMSEQY
TRBJ1-3	TRBV5-1	ASSLGTDERTIY
TRBJ2-4	TRBV7-9	ASGGKNIQY
TRBJ2-2	TRBV7-9	ASSLEPRSNTGELF
TRBJ2-7	TRBV7-9	ASSLTGAGEQY
TRBJ2-5	TRBV7-8	ASSLALAGQETQY
TRBJ1-1	TRBV7-3	ASSGGTEAF
TRBJ1-4	TRBV4-3	ASSQDRGKTYEKLF
TRBJ1-5	TRBV20-1	SARSLSRGANDQPQH
TRBJ2-7	TRBV7-9	ASSLGQGPTYEQY
TRBJ1-2	TRBV7-2	ASSPGQGGYGYT
TRBJ1-2	TRBV12-3/TRBV12-4	ASTPNRAPYYGYT
TRBJ2-1	TRBV20-1	SASWPRGHNEQF
TRBJ1-3	TRBV7-2	ASSFYGNTIY
TRBJ1-4	TRBV5-6	ASSLASGVEEKLF